This T cell receptor beta chain was obtained from a study of blood T cell repertoires in COVID-19. The wider study: COVID-19 samples, acute and convalescent, were from the United States, Italy and Spain. The analysed material was cDNA or gDNA that came from T cells, B-cell-depleted T cells, or PBMCs.

Per the original data handling: Nucleated cell counts were estimated from reference gene primer amplification. TCRdb's table, derived via immunoSEQ multiplex PCR, lists solely in-frame clones and lacks some. The V and J calls and the clone size are those of that table, but D and trimming were determined from the DNA. The repertoire holds some 220,000 clones, around 90% seen once, with approximately 12% in the top ten. Germline CDR1 is MNHEY and CDR2 is SMNVEV (reference sequence). This CDR3 has 15 residues. V lost 0 bases and J 3 bases, leaving 11 bases between the germline ends. This clone was observed once.

The chain employs TRBV27 and TRBJ1-2, with D possibly matching TRBD1 (6 bases). The sequence derives from a woman younger than 35 who had recovered from COVID-19. Sequencing was carried out using peripheral blood. CDR3 in DNA: TGTGCCAGCAGTTTATCTACCAGGGGCCACTATGGCTACACCTTC. Protein: CASSLSTRGHYGYTF.